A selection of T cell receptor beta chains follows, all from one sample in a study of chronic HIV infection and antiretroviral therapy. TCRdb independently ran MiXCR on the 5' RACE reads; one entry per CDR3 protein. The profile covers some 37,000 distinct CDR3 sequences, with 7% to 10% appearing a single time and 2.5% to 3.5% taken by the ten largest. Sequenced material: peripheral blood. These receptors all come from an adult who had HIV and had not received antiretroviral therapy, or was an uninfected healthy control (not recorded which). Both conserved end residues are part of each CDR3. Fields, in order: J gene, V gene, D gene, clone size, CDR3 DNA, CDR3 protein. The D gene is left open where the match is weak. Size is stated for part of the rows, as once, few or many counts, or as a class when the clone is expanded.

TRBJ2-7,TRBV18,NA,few,TGTGCCAGCTCACCTACGGGGCACGAGCAGTACTTC,CASSPTGHEQYF
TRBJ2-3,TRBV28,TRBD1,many,TGTGCCAGCACCCCGACAGGGACAGATACGCAGTATTTT,CASTPTGTDTQYF
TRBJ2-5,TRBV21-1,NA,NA,TGTGCCATCCTCCCGGGGTCAGAGACCCAGTACTTC,CAILPGSETQYF
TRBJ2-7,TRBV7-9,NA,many,TGTGCCAGCAGCTCCCCCGGGGCGAGCTCCTACGAGCAGTACTTC,CASSSPGASSYEQYF
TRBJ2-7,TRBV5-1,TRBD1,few,TGCGCCAGCAGCTTGGGACGACAGGGCCAAACCTACGAGCAGTACTTC,CASSLGRQGQTYEQYF
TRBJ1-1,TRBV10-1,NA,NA,TGCGCCTTAAGGACAGCTTTCTTT,CALRTAFF
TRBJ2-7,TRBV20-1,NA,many,TGCAGTGCTAGGGGCTTGAGCTCCTACGAGCAGTACTTC,CSARGLSSYEQYF
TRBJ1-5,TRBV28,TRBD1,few,TGTGCCAGCGAGGACAGGATGAGTCAGCCCCAGCATTTT,CASEDRMSQPQHF
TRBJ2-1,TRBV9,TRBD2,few,TGTGCCAGCAGCGTAGAGGGGACTAGCGGGGGTGAGCAGTTCTTC,CASSVEGTSGGEQFF
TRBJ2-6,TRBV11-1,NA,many,TGTGCCAGCAGCCCCAGGGGACCTTCTGGGGCCAACGTCCTGACTTTC,CASSPRGPSGANVLTF
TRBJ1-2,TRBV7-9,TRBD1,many,TGTGCCAGCAGCTCCGGACAGGGTTACGGCTACACCTTC,CASSSGQGYGYTF
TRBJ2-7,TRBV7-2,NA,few,TGTGCCAGCAGCCCAGAGGGACCGAGCTCCTACGAGCAGTACTTC,CASSPEGPSSYEQYF
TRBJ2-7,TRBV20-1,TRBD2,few,TGCAGTGCTCTCACCGGGACTATAGCCTACGAGCAGTACTTC,CSALTGTIAYEQYF
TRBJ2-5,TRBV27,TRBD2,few,TGTGCCAGCAGTCCCCGCACTAGCGAACAAGAGACCCAGTACTTC,CASSPRTSEQETQYF
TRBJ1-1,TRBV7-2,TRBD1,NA,TGTGCCAGCACACTCAGCTCGGGACAGTCAAACACTGAAGCTTTCTTT,CASTLSSGQSNTEAFF
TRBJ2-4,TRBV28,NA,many,TGTGCCAGCAGTTTAGGCGCCAAGGGTGTAGCCAAAAACATTCAGTACTTC,CASSLGAKGVAKNIQYF
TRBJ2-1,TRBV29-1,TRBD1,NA,TGCAGCGTTGAGGGACAGGAATGCAATGAGCAGTTCTTC,CSVEGQECNEQFF
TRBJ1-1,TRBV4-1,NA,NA,TGCGCCAGCAGGGATTCGGGTAGGAGAGAGAACACTGAAGCTTTCTTT,CASRDSGRRENTEAFF
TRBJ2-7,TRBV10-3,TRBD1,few,TGTGCCATCAGATACGGGACAGGGAACTACGAGCAGTACTTC,CAIRYGTGNYEQYF
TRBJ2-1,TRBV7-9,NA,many,TGTGTTCTACTTACGACGTACAATGAGCAGTTCTTC,CVLLTTYNEQFF
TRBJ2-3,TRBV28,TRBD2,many,TGTGCCAGCAGTCCCCAGGTAGCGGGAGTGGGCACAGATACGCAGTATTTT,CASSPQVAGVGTDTQYF
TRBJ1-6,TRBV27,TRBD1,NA,TGTGCCAGCAGTTTAGCAGGGGGATTTTCACCCCTCCACTTT,CASSLAGGFSPLHF
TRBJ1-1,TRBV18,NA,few,TGTGCCAGCTCAGAGAAGGACAGCCTGAACACTGAAGCTTTCTTT,CASSEKDSLNTEAFF
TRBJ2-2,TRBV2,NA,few,TGTGCCAGCCTGGGGCAGGCTGCCGGGGAGCTGTTTTTT,CASLGQAAGELFF
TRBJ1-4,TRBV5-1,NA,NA,TGCGCCAGCAGCTTGGAGGCTAGGGGTGAAAAACTGTTTTTT,CASSLEARGEKLFF
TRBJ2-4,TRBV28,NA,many,TGTGCCAGCAGTTATCCGCCTTACAGGGGAGGTAGCGCCAAAAACATTCAGTACTTC,CASSYPPYRGGSAKNIQYF
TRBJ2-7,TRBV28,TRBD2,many,TGTGCCAGCAGTTCCGGGACTAGCAATCGCGCGCAGTACTTC,CASSSGTSNRAQYF
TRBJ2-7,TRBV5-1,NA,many,TGCGCCAGCAGCTTGGTCGTCGGATCCTACGAGCAGTACTTC,CASSLVVGSYEQYF
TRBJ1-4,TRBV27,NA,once,TGTGCCAGCAGCGCGACAGGCCCAACTAATGAAAAACTGTTTTTT,CASSATGPTNEKLFF
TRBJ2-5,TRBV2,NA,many,TGTGCCAGCAGAAAGACTAGGAGCCAAGAGACCCAGTACTTC,CASRKTRSQETQYF
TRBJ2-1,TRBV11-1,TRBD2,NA,TGTGCCAGCAGCAAAAGAGATCGACTAGCGGGAGCGGCCTCCTACAATGAGCAGTTCTTC,CASSKRDRLAGAASYNEQFF
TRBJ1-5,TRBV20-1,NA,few,TGCAGTGCCAACACCGATTCGCAGGGTAATCAGCCCCAGCATTTT,CSANTDSQGNQPQHF
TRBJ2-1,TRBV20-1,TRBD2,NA,TGCAGTGCTAGCAGCCTTACAGGGATAGCGGGGGCCTGGAATGAGCAGTTCTTC,CSASSLTGIAGAWNEQFF
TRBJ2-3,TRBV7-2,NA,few,TGTGCCAGCAGCCCTACGGGGTCAGGGTCGACAGATACGCAGTATTTT,CASSPTGSGSTDTQYF
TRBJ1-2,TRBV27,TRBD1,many,TGTGCCAGCAGTTTACTCCCCATCCGGGACAGGGGCGACTATGGCTACACCTTC,CASSLLPIRDRGDYGYTF
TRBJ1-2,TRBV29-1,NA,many,TGCAGCGCCCTCGTCGGGGGGCCGGGGTATGGCTACACCTTC,CSALVGGPGYGYTF
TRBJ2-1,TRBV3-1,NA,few,TGTGCCAGCAGCCCGTACCAGGGGAGGGGAAGGGACAATGAGCAGTTCTTC,CASSPYQGRGRDNEQFF